This TCR beta chain was sequenced during a study of shared clonotypes between healthy human individuals (dated by TCRdb to about 2020). Describing the broader study: The cohort included a few men and a couple of women between 18 and 49 years of age. For each donor, CD4 naive and CD4 memory were each run on three plates, CD8 naive on two plates, and CD8 memory on one plate. Blood TCR repertoires of roughly five healthy adults were deeply sequenced to estimate repertoire size and the extent of clonotype sharing between individuals. Leukapheresis yielded between about 0.9 and 9 billion PBMCs per donor. To increase sequencing depth and limit assay-specific biases, TCR repertoire library preparation and sequencing were carried out by different laboratories using diverse techniques.

Healthy HIV-negative adults with no recently reported acute infections or vaccinations were included as donors. Every donor was a Caucasian adult living in Nashville, Tennessee, USA. CD8 memory samples consisted of magnetically selected CD45RO+ cells combined with CCR7-negative CD45RA+ effector memory (TemRA) cells. Blood was obtained by leukapheresis, after which PBMCs were separated by Ficoll-Histopaque density gradient centrifugation and cryopreserved in liquid nitrogen vapor phase. Analytical flow cytometry was used to check the purity and quantity of every magnetically sorted T cell population. From each sorted fraction, genomic DNA was isolated and quantified by UV absorbance on a Nanodrop 2000c. General study outcomes and caveats: Pairwise subsampling led to the expectation that sequencing depth would affect the degree of clonotype sharing among donors. The small number of donors limited the genetic and exposure-history diversity represented. Sampling was restricted to blood, and TCR repertoires in tissues likely differ from the TCR repertoires found in blood. Incomplete sequencing was indicated by rarefaction of sorted-subset datasets, despite the large sequencing depth. Naive subsets generally had larger estimated clonotype richness than memory subsets. Roughly 5% of naive CD4, around 3.6% of naive CD8, roughly 2.5% of memory CD4, and less than 0.45% of memory CD8 clonotypes were shared across several donors. Compared with non-shared clonotypes, the clonotypes found in all four sorted-subset donors had higher generation probabilities.

About this clone: Its antigen remains unidentified. Within one base of it there is no much larger clone, and no base qualities were kept.

Using the deep immunoSEQ assay, multiplex PCR amplified TCR CDR3 regions from genomic DNA. For each cell subset, the extracted genomic DNA was distributed evenly across all wells of several immunoSEQ 96-well plates, and each plate served as one replicate. Each replicate PCR for sorted subsets received roughly 200 ng genomic DNA, equal to about 30,000 T cell genomes. The purified libraries were quantified using a Qubit 3.0 fluorometer, sized with a Bioanalyzer 2100, and then quantified again using the KAPA Library Quantification kit. Every immunoSEQ 96-well plate was sequenced on a dedicated single-read 150-cycle Illumina NextSeq 550 flow cell. The study's own analysis went as follows. Because only junctional sequences without quality scores were contained in the immunoSEQ output, filtering matching that applied to full-length reads could not be performed. To assign V/J genes and CDR3, sequences were annotated using PyIR, a Python wrapper for IgBLAST v1.9, with IMGT germline references. Reads were filtered out if the reads had weak V/J assignments (E-value above 1e-6), no CDR3, stop codons, out-of-frame junctions, or ambiguous translated residues. A V3J clonotype was defined by an identical inferred V gene, J gene, and CDR3 amino acid sequence. The percentage overlap between two repertoires was calculated by dividing the number of shared unique clonotypes by the size of the smaller repertoire. RTK rarefaction, the Chao1 estimator, and Recon v2.1 estimates of unobserved clonotypes were used to assess repertoire richness. OLGA was used to compute generation probabilities for all TCRbeta clonotypes that the gDNA method yielded from a few donors. As stored in TCRdb, this immuneACCESS dataset retains in-frame rearrangements with V and J assigned. A fraction of the clones does not appear; measured against another copy, unresolved V genes explain less than half of the discrepancy, and the remainder lacks a known reason. V and J calls and clone size are given by that table; D and trimming were obtained from the DNA. The sample data list 650,000 to 700,000 clones, and around 91% of these were observed just once. The leading ten clones occupy about a third of the sample.

The sequenced sample consisted of memory CD8+ T cells from PBMCs. According to the study, the label for this sample's cell subset or site signals: CD45RO+ cells pooled with CCR7-negative TemRA cells. This receptor was taken from a young man in good health. Some clones in this sample may be carry-over from other donors' samples.

The CDR3 amino acid sequence is: CASSEGWGSPLNTEAFF. The sequenced DNA: TGTGCCAGCAGCGAGGGGTGGGGCTCCCCCTTGAACACTGAAGCTTTCTTT. The chain is made from TRBV5-4 and TRBJ1-1; TRBD1 is a weak D gene call, 5 bases matching. Reading the germline V gene (reference sequence) gives CDR1 SGHNT and CDR2 YYREEE. Cut back by 4 bases and 0 bases, the V and J ends lie 19 bases apart. The CDR3 goes from the cysteine to the phenylalanine over 17 residues. Only the CDR3 portion is preserved as DNA: 51 bases, with reading frame beginning at the first base.